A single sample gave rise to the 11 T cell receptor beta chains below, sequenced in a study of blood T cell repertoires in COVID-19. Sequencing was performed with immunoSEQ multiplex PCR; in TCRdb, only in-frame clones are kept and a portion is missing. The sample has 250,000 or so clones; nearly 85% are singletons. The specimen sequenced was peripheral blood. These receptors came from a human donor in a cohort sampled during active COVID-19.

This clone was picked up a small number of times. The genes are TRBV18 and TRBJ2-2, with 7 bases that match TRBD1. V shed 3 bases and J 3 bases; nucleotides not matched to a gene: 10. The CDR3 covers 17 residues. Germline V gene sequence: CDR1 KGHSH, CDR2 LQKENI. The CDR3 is CASSPRFVQGDTGELFF. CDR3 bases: TGTGCCAGCTCACCCCGCTTTGTGCAGGGGGACACCGGGGAGCTGTTTTTT.

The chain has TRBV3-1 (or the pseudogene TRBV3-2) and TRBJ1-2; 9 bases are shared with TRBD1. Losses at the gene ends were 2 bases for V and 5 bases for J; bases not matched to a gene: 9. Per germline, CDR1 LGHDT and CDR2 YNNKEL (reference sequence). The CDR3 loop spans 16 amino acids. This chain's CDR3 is CASSQLRDREEYGYTF. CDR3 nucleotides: TGTGCCAGCAGCCAACTCCGGGACAGGGAGGAGTATGGCTACACCTTC.

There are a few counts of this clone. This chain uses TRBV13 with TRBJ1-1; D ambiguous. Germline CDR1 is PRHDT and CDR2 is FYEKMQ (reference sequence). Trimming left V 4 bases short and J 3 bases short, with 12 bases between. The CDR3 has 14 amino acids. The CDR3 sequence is CASSSGGGDTEAFF. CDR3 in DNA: TGTGCCAGCAGCTCGGGTGGCGGGGACACTGAAGCTTTCTTT.

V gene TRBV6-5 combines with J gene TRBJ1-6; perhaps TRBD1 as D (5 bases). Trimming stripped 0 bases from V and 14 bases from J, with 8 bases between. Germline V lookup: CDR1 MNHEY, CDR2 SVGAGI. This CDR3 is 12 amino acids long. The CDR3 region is CASSYSRGTLHF. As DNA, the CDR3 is TGTGCCAGCAGTTACTCAAGGGGAACCCTCCACTTT.

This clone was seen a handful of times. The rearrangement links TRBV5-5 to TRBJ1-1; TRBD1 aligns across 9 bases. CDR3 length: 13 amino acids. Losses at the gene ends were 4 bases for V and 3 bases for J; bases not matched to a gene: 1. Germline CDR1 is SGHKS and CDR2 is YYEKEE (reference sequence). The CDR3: CASSRQGDTEAFF. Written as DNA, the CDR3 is TGTGCCAGCAGCCGACAGGGGGACACTGAAGCTTTCTTT.

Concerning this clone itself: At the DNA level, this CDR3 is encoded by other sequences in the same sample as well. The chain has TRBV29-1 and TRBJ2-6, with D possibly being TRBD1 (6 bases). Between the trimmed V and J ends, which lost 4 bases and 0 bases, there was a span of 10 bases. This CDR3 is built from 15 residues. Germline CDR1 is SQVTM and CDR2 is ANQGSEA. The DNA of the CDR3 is TGCAGCGTTGGGACGGACAGCTCTGGGGCCAACGTCCTGACTTTC. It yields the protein CSVGTDSSGANVLTF.

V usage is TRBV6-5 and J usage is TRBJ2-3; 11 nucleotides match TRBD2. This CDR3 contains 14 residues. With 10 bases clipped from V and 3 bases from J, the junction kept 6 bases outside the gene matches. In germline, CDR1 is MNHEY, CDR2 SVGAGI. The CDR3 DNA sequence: TGTGCCACCTTAGCGGGAGGGCCGACAGATACGCAGTATTTT. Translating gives CATLAGGPTDTQYF.

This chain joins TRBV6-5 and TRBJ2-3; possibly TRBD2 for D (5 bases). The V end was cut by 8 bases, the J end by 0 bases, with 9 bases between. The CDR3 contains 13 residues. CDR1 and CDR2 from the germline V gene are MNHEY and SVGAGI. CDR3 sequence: CASRTESTDTQYF. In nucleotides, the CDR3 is TGTGCCAGCCGGACTGAAAGCACAGATACGCAGTATTTT.

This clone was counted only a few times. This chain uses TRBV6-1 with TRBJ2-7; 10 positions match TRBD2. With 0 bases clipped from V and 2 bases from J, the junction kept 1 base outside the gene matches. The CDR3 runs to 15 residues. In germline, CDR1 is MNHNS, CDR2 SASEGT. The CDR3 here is CASSEALAGAYEQYF. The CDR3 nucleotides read TGTGCCAGCAGTGAAGCGCTAGCGGGAGCCTACGAGCAGTACTTC.

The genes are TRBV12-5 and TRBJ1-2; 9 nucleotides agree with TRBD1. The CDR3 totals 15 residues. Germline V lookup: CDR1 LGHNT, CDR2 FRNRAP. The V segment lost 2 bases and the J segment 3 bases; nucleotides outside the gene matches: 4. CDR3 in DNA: TGTGCTAGTGGTTTGAACAGGGGGCGCGACTATGGCTACACCTTC. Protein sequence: CASGLNRGRDYGYTF.

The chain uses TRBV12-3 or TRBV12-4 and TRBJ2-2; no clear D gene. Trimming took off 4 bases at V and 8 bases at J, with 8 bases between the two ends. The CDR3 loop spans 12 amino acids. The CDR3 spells CASSYVSGELFF. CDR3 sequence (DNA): TGTGCCAGCAGTTATGTTTCGGGGGAGCTGTTTTTT.